This T cell receptor (beta chain) came from a study of shared clonotypes between healthy human individuals. Study-level findings and limits: Represented genetic and exposure-history diversity was restricted by having few donors.

Germline V gives CDR1 MNHNS, CDR2 SASEGT. The CDR3 has 13 amino acids. The V end lost 9 bases, the J end lost 6 bases, and 15 bases lay between the germline ends. Each cell subset's genomic DNA was divided evenly among several immunoSEQ plates. Using immunoSEQ multiplex PCR, the repertoire was profiled, and TCRdb retains in-frame clones only, with some absent. The sample lists about 730,000 clones; over 60% were seen once. Remarks on this clone: The antigen remains unidentified.

Sequenced sample: memory CD4+ T cells sorted from blood. Specified subset: CD45RA-negative fraction. This chain links TRBV6-1 with TRBJ1-5; D might be TRBD1 (6 bases). This TCR came from a woman aged 30 to 39 in good health. The CDR3 region has the DNA TGTGCCAGTCGCCAGGGGTTTGGTCAGCCCCAGCATTTT. It yields the protein CASRQGFGQPQHF.